This TCR beta chain comes out of a study of T cell changes during pregnancy in multiple sclerosis. The protocol was immunoSEQ multiplex PCR, while the TCRdb copy is restricted to in-frame clones and leaves out a portion. The table lists approximately 40,000 clones, around 92% of them singletons, with less than 0.9% in the top ten. Sequencing used CD4+ T cells from peripheral blood mononuclear cells, obtained in the third trimester of pregnancy. The TCR was taken from a female donor with multiple sclerosis, enrolled in a pregnancy study.

The CDR3 sequence: CASSVSGFGYTF. CDR3 DNA: TGTGCCAGCAGCGTATCAGGCTTCGGCTACACCTTC. The chain carries TRBV9 and TRBJ1-2; D unclear. The CDR3 consists of 12 residues. Trimming stripped 1 base from V and 8 bases from J, with 9 bases between. The germline CDR1 and CDR2 sequences are SGDLS and YYNGEE.